This is a list of T cell receptor beta chains from one sample in a study of a mutant IDH1 vaccine in newly diagnosed glioma. TCRdb keeps only in-frame clones here, not all; method: immunoSEQ multiplex PCR. The table lists roughly 54,000 clones, around 84% of them singletons, with approximately 4.5% in the top ten. No cognate antigen is known for these TCRs. The sequenced sample was PBMCs, obtained from a glioma patient whose treatment included an IDH1 peptide vaccine. The origin of the receptors is a woman younger than 35 with glioma. Both conserved end residues are part of each CDR3. D genes are given only for firm matches. A row's size may be missing; if present it is once, few, many or a size class.

D gene: NA
V gene: TRBV20-1
clone size: few
J gene: TRBJ1-2
CDR3 DNA: TGCAGAGGACAGACCTCCTATGGCTACACCTTC
CDR3 protein: CRGQTSYGYTF

D gene: NA
V gene: TRBV15
clone size: NA
J gene: TRBJ1-2
CDR3 DNA: TGTGCCACCAGCCCGGGGTATGGCTACACCTTC
CDR3 protein: CATSPGYGYTF

D gene: NA
V gene: TRBV7-9
clone size: few
J gene: TRBJ2-4
CDR3 DNA: TGTGCCAGCAGCTTCGGACACAACGTAGCCAAAAACATTCAGTACTTC
CDR3 protein: CASSFGHNVAKNIQYF

D gene: TRBD1
V gene: TRBV7-2
clone size: NA
J gene: TRBJ1-2
CDR3 DNA: TGTGCCAGCAGCCCTACGAGGACAGGGGGCGGCTATGGCTACACCTTC
CDR3 protein: CASSPTRTGGGYGYTF

D gene: NA
V gene: TRBV15
clone size: NA
J gene: TRBJ1-2
CDR3 DNA: TGTGCCACCACCAATACTCCCTTTCAGGCGCCGGGGATCTATGGCTACACCTTC
CDR3 protein: CATTNTPFQAPGIYGYTF

D gene: NA
V gene: TRBV7-3
clone size: NA
J gene: TRBJ1-1
CDR3 DNA: TGTGCCAGCAGCCGGACTGGCGCCGAGGCCACTGAAGCTTTCTTT
CDR3 protein: CASSRTGAEATEAFF

D gene: NA
V gene: TRBV7-2
clone size: NA
J gene: TRBJ1-3
CDR3 DNA: TGTGCCAGCAGCCAGGGCTCTGGAAACACCATATATTTT
CDR3 protein: CASSQGSGNTIYF

D gene: TRBD2
V gene: TRBV6-1
clone size: NA
J gene: TRBJ2-3
CDR3 DNA: TGTGCCAGCCTCAGACAGAACAGCGGGGGTCCGCAGTATTTT
CDR3 protein: CASLRQNSGGPQYF

D gene: NA
V gene: TRBV6-6
clone size: NA
J gene: TRBJ1-5
CDR3 DNA: TGTGCCAGCAGTTTGCAGGAGATTAATCAGCCCCAGCATTTT
CDR3 protein: CASSLQEINQPQHF

D gene: NA
V gene: TRBV6-5
clone size: NA
J gene: TRBJ2-7
CDR3 DNA: TGTGCCAGCAGTTCCTTAGCAGGGCAGTACTTC
CDR3 protein: CASSSLAGQYF

D gene: TRBD2
V gene: TRBV5-4
clone size: NA
J gene: TRBJ2-5
CDR3 DNA: TGTGCCAGCAGCCCTGGGGGGGGCGGGGGGGTCCAGGAGACCCAGTACTTC
CDR3 protein: CASSPGGGGGVQETQYF

D gene: NA
V gene: TRBV6-4
clone size: NA
J gene: TRBJ2-3
CDR3 DNA: TGTGCCAGCAGTGACTTTCCCACAGATACGCAGTATTTT
CDR3 protein: CASSDFPTDTQYF